Below are 25 T cell receptor beta chains sequenced from a single sample in a study of post-analysis software for immune sequencing data. Study-wide points: A handful of TRBV segments were significantly more frequent in patients than in controls. TRBV5-6, TRBV5-1 and TRBV20-1 were among these segments.

No cognate antigen is known for these TCRs. Built from TCR beta cDNA, the libraries had unique molecular identifiers in them. TCRdb re-called the PCR reads with MiXCR, one entry per CDR3 protein. Of approximately 630,000 distinct CDR3 sequences listed, approximately 59% are singletons. Sequencing was performed on blood. Receptor source: a girl aged 2 to 9 with multiple sclerosis.

J is TRBJ2-1 and V is TRBV4-1; TRBD2 aligns across 11 bases. This CDR3 has 14 residues. The V gene's germline CDR1 is MGHRA and CDR2 YSYEKL. The J segment lost 6 bases and the V segment lost 3 bases, leaving 1 base of the junction unmatched. The CDR3 DNA sequence: TGCGCCAGCAGCCATAGCGGGGGGGCCAATGAGCAGTTCTTC. This codes for CASSHSGGANEQFF.

The V and J genes are TRBV9 and TRBJ1-1; TRBD1 aligns across 9 bases. This CDR3 spans 12 amino acids. Trimming removed 4 bases from V and 8 bases from J; junction bases left unmatched: 3. Looked up from germline, CDR1 is SGDLS and CDR2 is YYNGEE. The CDR3 bases are TGTGCCAGCAGCATAGGGACAGGGGAAGCTTTCTTT. It encodes CASSIGTGEAFF.

DNA of the CDR3: TGTGCCAGCAGCTTCTCTGACAGGGAAATTTGGTATGGCTACACCTTC. It translates to CASSFSDREIWYGYTF. J is TRBJ1-2 and V is TRBV7-9; the match to TRBD1 covers 7 bases. The V gene end was trimmed by 3 bases and the J gene end by 5 bases; junction bases not matched to a gene: 12. The CDR3 covers 16 residues. The V gene's germline CDR1 is SEHNR and CDR2 FQNEAQ (reference sequence).

The chain combines TRBV20-1 with TRBJ2-1, with D tentatively TRBD1 or TRBD2 (5 bases each). The germline V gene has CDR1 DFQATT and CDR2 SNEGSKA (reference sequence). The CDR3 length is 15 residues. The V and J ends lost 6 bases and 0 bases respectively, with 15 bases between them. Here the CDR3 reads CSAPAGTSSYNEQFF. The CDR3 DNA follows: TGCAGTGCACCAGCCGGGACGAGCTCCTACAATGAGCAGTTCTTC.

This clonotype was observed a handful of times. The CDR3 sequence: CASSLSWSNTEAFF. In DNA, the CDR3 is TGTGCCAGCAGTTTAAGTTGGTCGAACACTGAAGCTTTCTTT. The V call is TRBV12-3 or TRBV12-4, the J call TRBJ1-1; D unclear. The V and J ends lost 2 bases and 1 base respectively, with 8 bases between them. There are 14 residues in the CDR3.

The sample holds one count of this clonotype. This chain uses TRBV6-5 with TRBJ2-4, with D unclear. The last part of the DNA fits TRBJ2-5 better; the J call may be wrong. Germline-derived CDR1 and CDR2 are MNHEY and SVGAGI. This CDR3 comprises 13 residues. CDR3: CASSYRSQETQYF. CDR3 DNA sequence: TGTGCCAGCAGTTACCGCAGTCAAGAGACCCAGTACTTC.

The rearrangement joins TRBV25-1 to TRBJ2-1; possibly TRBD1 for D (6 bases). The CDR3 consists of 13 residues. Germline CDR1 reads MGHDK; CDR2 reads SYGVNS. Trimming removed 3 bases from V and 8 bases from J, with 11 bases in between. The CDR3 coding sequence is TGTGCCAGCAGTGAGTTCAGGGGCGATGAGCAGTTCTTC. Translated: CASSEFRGDEQFF.

As DNA, the CDR3 is TGTGCCAGCACCTTCTTCCGCGGACTAGCGGTTAATGAGCAGTTCTTC. This encodes CASTFFRGLAVNEQFF. The chain uses TRBV12-3 or TRBV12-4 and TRBJ2-1; 10 positions agree with TRBD2. The CDR3 totals 16 residues. V lost 7 bases and J lost 7; bases outside the gene matches: 13.

The chain joins TRBV11-2 to TRBJ2-1, with D possibly being TRBD1 (6 bases). The CDR3 has 17 amino acids. The V end lost 3 bases, the J end lost 3 bases, and 18 bases lay between the germline ends. CDR1 and CDR2 (germline): SGHAT, FQNNGV. The CDR3 here is CASSFTTGQIYYNEQFF. For the CDR3, the DNA is TGTGCCAGCAGCTTCACTACCGGACAGATATACTACAATGAGCAGTTCTTC.

In this sample, this clonotype turned up a few times. The rearrangement joins TRBV4-1 to TRBJ2-1; 7 bases are shared with TRBD2. With V trimmed by 1 base and J by 4 bases, 10 bases remained unmatched. The length of the CDR3 is 17 residues. Germline CDR1 reads MGHRA; CDR2 reads YSYEKL. The CDR3 protein is CASSQGVNERGYNEQFF. The CDR3 nucleotides read TGCGCCAGCAGCCAAGGGGTGAACGAGCGGGGTTACAATGAGCAGTTCTTC.

The V gene is TRBV13, the J gene TRBJ1-2; 12 bases match TRBD1. Germline-derived CDR1 and CDR2 are PRHDT and FYEKMQ (reference sequence). The CDR3 is 14 residues long. V lost 5 bases, J lost 6 bases, and 4 bases stayed unmatched. The CDR3: CASSVGTGGHGYTF. The CDR3 DNA reads as TGTGCCAGCAGCGTTGGGACAGGGGGCCATGGCTACACCTTC.

The chain recombines TRBV18 with TRBJ1-1; D perhaps matches TRBD1 (5 bases). The CDR3 has 13 amino acids. V lost 5 bases to trimming and J lost 3 bases, with 10 bases between them. Germline V gene data show CDR1 as KGHSH and CDR2 as LQKENI. CDR3 loop: CASSERGDTEAFF. The CDR3 DNA sequence: TGTGCCAGCTCAGAAAGGGGCGACACTGAAGCTTTCTTT. The variable domain in full, completed from reference TRBV18 and TRBJ1-1, reads NAGVMQNPRHLVRRRGQEARLRCSPMKGHSHVYWYRQLPEEGLKFMVYLQKENIIDESGMPKERFSAEFPKEGPSILRIQQVVRGDSAAYFCASSERGDTEAFFGQGTRLTVV.

This chain uses TRBV29-1 with TRBJ2-1; a possible D gene is TRBD2 (6 bases). The CDR3 runs to 15 residues. The germline gives CDR1 SQVTM, CDR2 ANQGSEA. V was trimmed by 1 base and J by 7 bases, leaving 17 bases between them. CDR3 protein: CSVEGWRVEGNEQFF. CDR3 bases: TGCAGCGTTGAAGGGTGGCGGGTGGAGGGAAATGAGCAGTTCTTC.

This chain joins TRBV20-1 and TRBJ2-3; 11 bases are shared with TRBD2. CDR1 and CDR2 (germline): DFQATT, SNEGSKA (reference sequence). This CDR3 is built from 17 residues. V lost 0 bases and J lost 3; bases outside the gene matches: 8. CDR3 coding DNA: TGCAGTGCTAGAGAGCCAACTAGCGGGAGTAGAACAGATACGCAGTATTTT. Translated: CSAREPTSGSRTDTQYF.

This sequence joins TRBV3-1 and TRBJ2-2; possibly TRBD1 for D (5 bases). The CDR3 totals 15 residues. Germline values: CDR1 LGHDT, CDR2 YNNKEL (reference sequence). Trimming pared 2 bases from V and 0 bases from J, leaving 7 bases between. The DNA for the CDR3 is TGTGCCAGCAGCCAACCCAGGGCGAACACCGGGGAGCTGTTTTTT. Its protein product is CASSQPRANTGELFF.

The chain couples TRBV7-3 to TRBJ2-3; 8 nucleotides match TRBD2. The germline V gene has CDR1 SGHTA and CDR2 FQGTGA. The CDR3 contains 18 residues. V dropped 2 bases and J dropped 6; count of bases not matched to a gene: 16. CDR3 amino acids: CASSLLPRWREDTDTQYF. The DNA of the CDR3 is TGTGCCAGCAGCTTACTCCCCAGATGGCGGGAGGATACGGATACGCAGTATTTT.

This clonotype was counted only a few times. V and J are TRBV7-2 and TRBJ2-6; D is tentatively TRBD1 or TRBD2 (6 bases each). The germline V and J ends were trimmed by 4 bases and 1 base, with 17 bases remaining between them. Germline CDR1 SGHTA, CDR2 FQGNSA. The CDR3 extends over 18 amino acids. The CDR3 loop reads CASSSHRVGGSGANVLTF. The CDR3 DNA reads as TGTGCCAGCAGCTCTCACAGGGTAGGGGGGTCTGGGGCCAACGTCCTGACTTTC.

There are a few counts of this clonotype. V usage is TRBV9 and J usage is TRBJ2-3, with TRBD1 matching over 10 bases. The CDR3 runs 14 residues. J gave up 7 bases and V 3 bases, and 5 bases lay outside the gene matches. Germline values: CDR1 SGDLS, CDR2 YYNGEE. Here the CDR3 DNA reads TGTGCCAGCAGCGCCCGGGACAGGGGAAATACGCAGTATTTT. Translated, it gives CASSARDRGNTQYF.

As to this clonotype: It may be a read error: a sequence one base away is much more abundant. This chain uses TRBV29-1 with TRBJ2-7, with 9 nucleotides matching TRBD1. Unmatched junction bases numbered 9, after V lost 6 bases and J lost 0 bases. Germline CDR1 reads SQVTM; CDR2 reads ANQGSEA. The CDR3 spans 15 residues. The CDR3 DNA follows: TGCAGCGTCGTCTTTTGGACAGGGGACTCCTACGAGCAGTACTTC. Residues: CSVVFWTGDSYEQYF.

As for this clonotype: A junction end diverges from the germline sequence, so it may reflect a read error. The V call is TRBV27, the J call TRBJ1-5; D remains ambiguous. The CDR3 covers 16 residues. The germline CDR1 and CDR2 sequences are MNHEY and SMNVEV (reference sequence). The CDR3, as DNA: TGTGCCAACAGTTTATATGGGGAGAGGGGCAATCAGCCCCAGCATTTT. It encodes CANSLYGERGNQPQHF.

This clonotype was found a few times. The chain joins TRBV29-1 to TRBJ2-5; 7 bases map to TRBD1. Losses at the gene ends were 6 bases for V and 11 bases for J; bases not matched to a gene: 15. The germline gives CDR1 SQVTM, CDR2 ANQGSEA. This CDR3 has 13 amino acids. CDR3 sequence: CSVPRGSFRVQYF. CDR3 nucleotides: TGCAGCGTCCCCAGGGGGTCATTTCGGGTGCAGTACTTC. Using reference TRBV29-1 and TRBJ2-5 for the parts outside the CDR3, the full variable domain is SAVISQKPSRDICQRGTSLTIQCQVDSQVTMMFWYRQQPGQSLTLIATANQGSEATYESGFVIDKFPISRPNLTFSTLTVSNMSPEDSSIYLCSVPRGSFRVQYFGPGTRLLVL.

For this clonotype: Sequence at one end of the junction differs from germline and may be a read error. The chain carries TRBV27 and TRBJ2-7; D is unresolved. The CDR3 length is 13 residues. Germline V gives CDR1 MNHEY, CDR2 SMNVEV (reference sequence). CDR3 protein: CASSLAGPYKQYF. The CDR3 DNA follows: TGTGCCAGCAGTTTGGCAGGCCCCTACAAGCAGTACTTC.

The V call is TRBV7-3, the J call TRBJ2-1; 10 nucleotides align to TRBD2. CDR1 and CDR2 from the germline V gene are SGHTA and FQGTGA. J was trimmed by 5 bases and V by 5 bases; bases with no gene match: 6. The CDR3 extends over 15 amino acids. CDR3 nucleotides: TGTGCCAGCAGCACGGGACTAGCGCAACACAATGAGCAGTTCTTC. Translated: CASSTGLAQHNEQFF.

The chain links TRBV5-1 to TRBJ1-2; 10 bases align to TRBD1. Trimming at V came to 4 bases and at J to 8 bases, leaving 5 bases not matched to a gene. The CDR3 length is 13 residues. The germline gives CDR1 SGHRS, CDR2 YFSETQ. The CDR3 loop reads CASSHGQGDGYTF. The CDR3, as DNA: TGCGCCAGCAGCCACGGACAGGGGGACGGCTACACCTTC. Full variable domain (outside the CDR3, taken from reference TRBV5-1 and TRBJ1-2): KAGVTQTPRYLIKTRGQQVTLSCSPISGHRSVSWYQQTPGQGLQFLFEYFSETQRNKGNFPGRFSGRQFSNSRSEMNVSTLELGDSALYLCASSHGQGDGYTFGSGTRLTVV.

A few counts support this clonotype. The rearrangement joins TRBV7-2 to TRBJ2-1; D is ambiguous. Trimming left V 4 bases short and J 5 bases short, with 9 bases between. Germline V gene data show CDR1 as SGHTA and CDR2 as FQGNSA. The CDR3 spans 13 residues. DNA for the CDR3: TGTGCCAGCAGCTCCCGGGCGGACAATGAGCAGTTCTTC. This encodes CASSSRADNEQFF.